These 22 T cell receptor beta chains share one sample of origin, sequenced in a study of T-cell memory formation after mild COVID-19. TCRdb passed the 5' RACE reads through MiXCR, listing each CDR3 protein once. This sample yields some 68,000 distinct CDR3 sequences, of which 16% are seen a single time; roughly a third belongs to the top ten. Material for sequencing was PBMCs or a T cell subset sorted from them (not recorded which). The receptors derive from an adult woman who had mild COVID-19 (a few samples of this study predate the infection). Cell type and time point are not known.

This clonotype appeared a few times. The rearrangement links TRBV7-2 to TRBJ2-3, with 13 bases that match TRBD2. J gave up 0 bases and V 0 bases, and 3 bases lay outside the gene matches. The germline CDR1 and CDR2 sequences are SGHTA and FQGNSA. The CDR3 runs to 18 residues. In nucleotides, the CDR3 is TGTGCCAGCAGCTTAGCACTAGCGGGAGGGCCGAGCACAGATACGCAGTATTTT. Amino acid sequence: CASSLALAGGPSTDTQYF.

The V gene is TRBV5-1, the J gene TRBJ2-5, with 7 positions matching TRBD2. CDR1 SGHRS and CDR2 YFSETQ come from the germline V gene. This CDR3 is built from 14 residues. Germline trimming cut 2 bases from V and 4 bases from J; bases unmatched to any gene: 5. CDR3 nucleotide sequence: TGCGCCAGCAGCTTATTAGCGGGTGGAGAGACCCAGTACTTC. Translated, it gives CASSLLAGGETQYF.

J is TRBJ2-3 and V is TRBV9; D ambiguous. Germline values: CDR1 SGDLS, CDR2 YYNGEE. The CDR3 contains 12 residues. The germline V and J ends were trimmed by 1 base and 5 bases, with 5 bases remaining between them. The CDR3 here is CASSVLEDTQYF. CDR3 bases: TGTGCCAGCAGCGTACTTGAAGATACGCAGTATTTT.

CDR3 in DNA: TGTGCCAGCAGCGCCAATACATGGAACGAGCAGTACTTC. This translates into CASSANTWNEQYF. The rearrangement links TRBV9 to TRBJ2-7, with D hard to call. The CDR3 covers 13 residues. V shed 3 bases and J shed 5 bases, with 12 bases lying between them. Germline CDR1 and CDR2: SGDLS and YYNGEE.

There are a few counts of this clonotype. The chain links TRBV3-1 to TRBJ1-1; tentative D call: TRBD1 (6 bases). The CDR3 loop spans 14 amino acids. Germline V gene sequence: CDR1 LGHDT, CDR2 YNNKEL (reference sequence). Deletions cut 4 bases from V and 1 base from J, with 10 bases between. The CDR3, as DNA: TGTGCCAGCAGCCCGGACAGCCCGAACACTGAAGCTTTCTTT. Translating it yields CASSPDSPNTEAFF.

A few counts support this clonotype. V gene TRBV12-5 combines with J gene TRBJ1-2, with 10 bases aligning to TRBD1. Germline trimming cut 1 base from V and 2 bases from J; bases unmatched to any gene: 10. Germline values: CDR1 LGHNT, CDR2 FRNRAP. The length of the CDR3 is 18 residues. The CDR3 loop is CASGLARQGARGNYGYTF. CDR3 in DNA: TGTGCTAGTGGTTTGGCGCGACAGGGGGCGCGGGGGAACTATGGCTACACCTTC.

The CDR3 reads CASSYTQTGGAKYEQFF. CDR3 coding DNA: TGTGCCAGCAGTTACACGCAGACAGGGGGCGCAAAGTATGAGCAGTTCTTC. This sequence joins TRBV6-2 or TRBV6-3 and TRBJ2-1; TRBD1 agrees at 10 bases. This CDR3 is built from 17 residues. The germline V gene has CDR1 MNHEY and CDR2 SVGEGT. The ends lost 2 bases at V and 8 bases at J; junction bases unmatched: 12.

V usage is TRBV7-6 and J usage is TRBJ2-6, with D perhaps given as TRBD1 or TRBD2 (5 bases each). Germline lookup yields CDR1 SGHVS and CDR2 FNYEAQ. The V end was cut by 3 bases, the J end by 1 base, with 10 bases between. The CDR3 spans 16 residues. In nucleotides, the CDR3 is TGTGCCAGCAGCTTGAGAGGGGATTCTGGGGCCAACGTCCTGACTTTC. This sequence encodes CASSLRGDSGANVLTF.

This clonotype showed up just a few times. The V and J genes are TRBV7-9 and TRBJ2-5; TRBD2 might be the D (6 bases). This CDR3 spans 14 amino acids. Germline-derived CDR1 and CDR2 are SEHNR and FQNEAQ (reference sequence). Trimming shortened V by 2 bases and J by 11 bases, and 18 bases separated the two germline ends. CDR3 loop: CASSLSLSGPEQYF. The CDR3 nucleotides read TGTGCCAGCAGCTTATCACTTAGCGGACCCGAACAGTACTTC.

For the CDR3, the DNA is TGTGCCAGCAGCGTGACCGGGACAGGGGCAGACTACGAGCAGTACTTC. It is translated as CASSVTGTGADYEQYF. The chain carries TRBV7-2 and TRBJ2-7; 10 bases line up with TRBD1. The germline V gene has CDR1 SGHTA and CDR2 FQGNSA. CDR3 length equals 16 residues. The junction had 10 bases not matched to a gene; V was cut back by 5 bases and J by 3 bases.

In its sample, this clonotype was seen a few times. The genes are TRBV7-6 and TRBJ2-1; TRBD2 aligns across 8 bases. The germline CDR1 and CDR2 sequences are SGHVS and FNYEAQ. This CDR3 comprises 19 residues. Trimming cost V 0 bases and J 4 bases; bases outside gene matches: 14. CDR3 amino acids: CASSLALAVLSGDYNEQFF. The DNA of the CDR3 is TGTGCCAGCAGCTTAGCCCTAGCGGTCCTTAGCGGGGATTACAATGAGCAGTTCTTC.

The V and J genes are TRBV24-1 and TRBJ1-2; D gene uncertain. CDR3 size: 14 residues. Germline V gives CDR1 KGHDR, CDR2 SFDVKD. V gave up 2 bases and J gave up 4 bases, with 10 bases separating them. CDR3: CATSDSGPVYGYTF. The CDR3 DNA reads TGTGCCACCAGTGATTCAGGACCGGTCTATGGCTACACCTTC.

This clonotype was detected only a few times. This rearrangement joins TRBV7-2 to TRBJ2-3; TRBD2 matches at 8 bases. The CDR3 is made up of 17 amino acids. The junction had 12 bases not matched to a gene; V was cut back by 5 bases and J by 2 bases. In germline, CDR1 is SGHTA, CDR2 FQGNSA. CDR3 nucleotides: TGTGCCAGCAGCCACCCTAGAGTAGCGGGATTCACAGATACGCAGTATTTT. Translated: CASSHPRVAGFTDTQYF.

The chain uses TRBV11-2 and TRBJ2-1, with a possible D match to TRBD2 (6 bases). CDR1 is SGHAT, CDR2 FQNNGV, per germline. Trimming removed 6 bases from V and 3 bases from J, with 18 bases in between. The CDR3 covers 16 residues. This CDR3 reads CASRFVGAGYYNEQFF. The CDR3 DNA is TGTGCCAGCAGGTTCGTAGGGGCGGGATACTACAATGAGCAGTTCTTC.

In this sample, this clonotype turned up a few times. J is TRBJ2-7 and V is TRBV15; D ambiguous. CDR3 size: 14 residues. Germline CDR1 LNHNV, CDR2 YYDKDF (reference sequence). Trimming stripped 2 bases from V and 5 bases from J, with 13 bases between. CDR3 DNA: TGTGCCACCAGCAGACCCCATCGACGGGACGAGCAGTACTTC. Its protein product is CATSRPHRRDEQYF.

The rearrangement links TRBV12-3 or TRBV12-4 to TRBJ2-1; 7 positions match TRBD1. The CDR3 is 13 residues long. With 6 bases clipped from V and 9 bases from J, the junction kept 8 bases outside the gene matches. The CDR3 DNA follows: TGTGCCAGCAGCCGCACAGGGGATGCTGAGCAGTTCTTC. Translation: CASSRTGDAEQFF.

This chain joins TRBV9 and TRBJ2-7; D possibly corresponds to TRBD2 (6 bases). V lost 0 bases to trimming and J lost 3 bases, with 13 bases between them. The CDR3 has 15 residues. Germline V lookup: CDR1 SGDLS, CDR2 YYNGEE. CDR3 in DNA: TGTGCCAGCAGCGTAGGGGAGGCCGGGATCTACGAGCAGTACTTC. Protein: CASSVGEAGIYEQYF. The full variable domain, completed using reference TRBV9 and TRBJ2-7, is DSGVTQTPKHLITATGQRVTLRCSPRSGDLSVYWYQQSLDQGLQFLIQYYNGEERAKGNILERFSAQQFPDLHSELNLSSLELGDSALYFCASSVGEAGIYEQYFGPGTRLTVT.

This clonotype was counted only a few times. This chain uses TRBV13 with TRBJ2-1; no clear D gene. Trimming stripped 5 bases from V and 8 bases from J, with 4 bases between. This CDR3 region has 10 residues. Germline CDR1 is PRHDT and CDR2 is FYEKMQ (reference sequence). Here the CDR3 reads CASSNYEQFF. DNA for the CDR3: TGTGCCAGCAGCAACTATGAGCAGTTCTTC.

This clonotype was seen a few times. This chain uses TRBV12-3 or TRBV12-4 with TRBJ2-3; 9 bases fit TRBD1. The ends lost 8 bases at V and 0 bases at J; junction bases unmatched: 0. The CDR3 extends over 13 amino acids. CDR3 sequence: CASGTGSTDTQYF. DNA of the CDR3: TGTGCCAGCGGGACAGGGAGCACAGATACGCAGTATTTT.

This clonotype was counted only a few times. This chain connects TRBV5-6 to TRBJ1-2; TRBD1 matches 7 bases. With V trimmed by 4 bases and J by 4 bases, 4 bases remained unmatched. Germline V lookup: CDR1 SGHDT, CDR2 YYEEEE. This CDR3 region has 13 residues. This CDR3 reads CASSRGTAYGYTF. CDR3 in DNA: TGTGCCAGCAGCCGCGGGACAGCCTATGGCTACACCTTC.

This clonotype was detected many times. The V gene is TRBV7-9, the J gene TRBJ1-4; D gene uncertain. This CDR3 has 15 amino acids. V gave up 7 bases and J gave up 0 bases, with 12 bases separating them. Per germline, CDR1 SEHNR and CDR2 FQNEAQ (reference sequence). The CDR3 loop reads CASTAWSATNEKLFF. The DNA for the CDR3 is TGTGCCAGCACGGCATGGTCCGCAACTAATGAAAAACTGTTTTTT.

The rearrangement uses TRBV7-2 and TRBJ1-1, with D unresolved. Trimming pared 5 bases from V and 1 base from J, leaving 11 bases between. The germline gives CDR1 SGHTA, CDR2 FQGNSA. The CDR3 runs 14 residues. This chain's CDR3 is CASSLLAQNTEAFF. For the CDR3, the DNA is TGTGCCAGCAGCCTCCTGGCCCAGAACACTGAAGCTTTCTTT.